The TCR beta chain under discussion was sequenced for a study of PD-L1 blockade in urothelial cancer. Synthetic spike-ins, TCR analog templates, were added into each PCR. Repertoires were generated with immunoSEQ multiplex PCR, while TCRdb's copy carries only in-frame clones and drops some. The sample has 70,000 to 75,000 clones; around 84% are singletons. This sample's time point: pretreatment peripheral blood. Anywhere from 1 to 8 samples came from each patient, spanning pretreatment and on-treatment. Per the germline V gene, CDR1 is SGHDN and CDR2 is FVKESK. V dropped 5 bases and J dropped 4 bases, with 6 bases sitting between them. This CDR3 comprises 11 residues.

The sample was PBMCs, taken around atezolizumab (anti-PD-L1) treatment. The sequence came from a woman aged 70-85 years with urothelial cancer. The V and J genes are TRBV14 and TRBJ2-7; D unclear. The CDR3 DNA reads TGTGCCAGCAGCTACTCGTACGAGCAGTACTTC. Protein product: CASSYSYEQYF. The whole variable domain, remainder taken from reference TRBV14 and TRBJ2-7, is EAGVTQFPSHSVIEKGQTVTLRCDPISGHDNLYWYRRVMGKEIKFLLHFVKESKQDESGMPNNRFLAERTGGTYSTLKVQPAELEDSGVYFCASSYSYEQYFGPGTRLTVT.